This T cell receptor (beta chain) was captured in a study of cytomegalovirus exposure and HLA in healthy donors. As for the study in general: Drawn from HLA-typed donors, 83 million or so unique TCRs were held in an early data release.

Study-wide results and limits: Solely CMV serostatus was available to characterize immune exposure. According to an earlier analysis, most TCR beta V segments yielded productive rearrangements about 87% or about 30% of the time.

Between the trimmed V and J ends, which lost 0 bases and 0 bases, there was a span of 17 bases. The CDR3 totals 19 residues. The PCR was carried out with 60 Vbeta primers and 13 Jbeta primers. TCRdb's copy holds only in-frame clones and misses some; the assay was immunoSEQ multiplex PCR. The specimen's table records 150,000 to 200,000 clones. For this clone: What it binds is unknown.

The source of this sequence is a man aged 30-40 years in good health and CMV-seronegative. The sequenced sample was PBMCs. V is TRBV6-7 and J is TRBJ1-4, with D possibly TRBD1 on 6 matching bases. TRBV6-7 is reported as an ORF; its role is uncertain. The CDR3 sequence: CASSYSRVSQGTTNEKLFF. CDR3 nucleotides: TGTGCCAGCAGTTACTCGAGAGTATCACAGGGCACAACTAATGAAAAACTGTTTTTT.